The clone carrying this T cell receptor beta chain was detected only a few times. Germline V gives CDR1 SGHAT, CDR2 FQNNGV. V shed 10 bases and J shed 10 bases, with 35 bases lying between them. The CDR3 is 18 amino acids. The data derive from a study of T-cell memory formation after mild COVID-19. TCRdb itself ran the 5' RACE reads through MiXCR, one entry per CDR3 protein. The sample has over 300,000 distinct CDR3 sequences, under 25% seen once. The sample comprised PBMCs or a T cell subset sorted from them (not recorded which). The chain has TRBV11-2 and TRBJ2-4; D not resolved. This receptor was identified in a man between 18 and 29 years old who had mild COVID-19 (a few samples of this study predate the infection). Cell type and time point are not known. The CDR3, as DNA: TGTGCCACCATGTCCCTGTCTTATTCCCCCCCCAAGGGTGGGATTCAGTACTTC. It encodes CATMSLSYSPPKGGIQYF.